The TCR beta chain under discussion was sequenced for a study of T cell changes during pregnancy in multiple sclerosis. Sequencing was performed with immunoSEQ multiplex PCR; in TCRdb, only in-frame clones are kept and a portion is missing. The sample has about 40,000 clones, under 90% seen once. The source of this sequence is a female donor in good health, enrolled as a control in a pregnancy study. The sample was peripheral blood, taken in the second trimester of pregnancy.

The CDR3 loop reads CASSDKGGGTDTQYF. The CDR3 nucleotides are TGTGCCAGCAGTGATAAAGGAGGTGGCACAGATACGCAGTATTTT. The chain recombines TRBV6-4 with TRBJ2-3; perhaps TRBD2 as D (5 bases). With 3 bases removed from V and 1 base from J, the gap between germline ends came to 11 bases. This CDR3 has 15 residues. Germline loops: CDR1 MRHNA, CDR2 SNTAGT.